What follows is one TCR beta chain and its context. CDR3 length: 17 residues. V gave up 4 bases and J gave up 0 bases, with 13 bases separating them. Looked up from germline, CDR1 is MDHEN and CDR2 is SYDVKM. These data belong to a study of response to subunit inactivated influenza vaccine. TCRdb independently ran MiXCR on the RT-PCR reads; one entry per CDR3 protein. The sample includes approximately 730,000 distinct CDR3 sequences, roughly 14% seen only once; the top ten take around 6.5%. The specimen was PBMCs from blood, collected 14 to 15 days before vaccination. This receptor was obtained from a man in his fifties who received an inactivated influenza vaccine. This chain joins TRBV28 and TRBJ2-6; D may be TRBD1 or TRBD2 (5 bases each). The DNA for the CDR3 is TGTGCCAGCAGTTCGTCCCGGGACGGCTCTGGGGCCAACGTCCTGACTTTC. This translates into CASSSSRDGSGANVLTF.